This is a list of T cell receptor beta chains from one sample in a study of blood T cell repertoires in COVID-19. Some clones are missing from TCRdb's copy, which holds only in-frame ones; the method was immunoSEQ multiplex PCR. The table shows about 210,000 clones, with about 83% occurring only once. The sample was PBMCs or T cells enriched from blood (not recorded which). These TCRs come from a woman aged 30 to 39 who had been exposed to COVID-19. Each CDR3 is given with its conserved first and last residue. A D gene is named only where the DNA matches it firmly. Clone size is shown for a subset of rows, as once, few, many or a class of expanded clone.

V: TRBV29-1; J: TRBJ2-1; D: -; size: -; DNA: TGCAGCGTTACCCGCGGAGGGGCGAATGAGCAGTTCTTC; CDR3: CSVTRGGANEQFF
V: TRBV20-1; J: TRBJ1-5; D: TRBD1; size: -; DNA: TGCAGTGCTAGTGTCGGGACAGTCAATCAGCCCCAGCATTTT; CDR3: CSASVGTVNQPQHF
V: TRBV10-1; J: TRBJ1-1; D: -; size: -; DNA: TGCGCCAGCAGCACGGGTAACGCTTTCTTT; CDR3: CASSTGNAFF
V: TRBV7-2; J: TRBJ2-2; D: TRBD2; size: -; DNA: TGTGCCAGCAGCTTATCGGGGGGGAACACCGGGGAGCTGTTTTTT; CDR3: CASSLSGGNTGELFF
V: TRBV10-3; J: TRBJ2-1; D: TRBD2; size: -; DNA: TGTGCCATCAGTGGCGGGGGGAGTTACAATGAGCAGTTCTTC; CDR3: CAISGGGSYNEQFF
V: TRBV5-5; J: TRBJ2-7; D: TRBD1; size: -; DNA: TGTGCCAGCAGCCAGGAAGGGACAGGGGTCTACGAGCAGTACTTC; CDR3: CASSQEGTGVYEQYF
V: TRBV3-1/TRBV3-2; J: TRBJ2-3; D: TRBD2; size: -; DNA: TGTGCCAGCAGCACCTCTTGGACTAGTGTGGATACGCAGTATTTT; CDR3: CASSTSWTSVDTQYF
V: TRBV19; J: TRBJ2-5; D: TRBD2; size: -; DNA: TGTGCCAGTAGTCCTCGACTAGCGGGGGGCGGGGAGACCCAGTACTTC; CDR3: CASSPRLAGGGETQYF
V: TRBV19; J: TRBJ2-7; D: -; size: -; DNA: TGTGCCAGTAGTCCCGGACTATACTACGAGCAGTACTTC; CDR3: CASSPGLYYEQYF
V: TRBV5-6; J: TRBJ1-4; D: -; size: -; DNA: TGTGCCAGCAGCTTGATACGGGAGAATGAAAAACTGTTTTTT; CDR3: CASSLIRENEKLFF
V: TRBV5-1; J: TRBJ1-1; D: -; size: -; DNA: TGCGCCAGCAGCCCCGGACAGAACACTGAAGCTTTCTTT; CDR3: CASSPGQNTEAFF
V: TRBV19; J: TRBJ2-7; D: -; size: -; DNA: TGTGCCAGTAGTATAGATCAACCAGGGGCCTACGAGCAGTACTTC; CDR3: CASSIDQPGAYEQYF
V: TRBV6-6; J: TRBJ1-1; D: -; size: -; DNA: TGTGCCAGCAACCAACAGGACAGGAACACTGAAGCTTTCTTT; CDR3: CASNQQDRNTEAFF
V: TRBV27; J: TRBJ2-7; D: -; size: -; DNA: TGTGCCAGCAGTTCCCCCCGGGGTACCTACGAGCAGTACTTC; CDR3: CASSSPRGTYEQYF
V: TRBV7-8; J: TRBJ2-5; D: TRBD1; size: -; DNA: TGTGCCAGCAGCTATCCCGGGACAGGGTTGGAGACCCAGTACTTC; CDR3: CASSYPGTGLETQYF
V: TRBV29-1; J: TRBJ1-4; D: -; size: -; DNA: TGCAGCGTTGGGTTGGGAGTTACGGAAAAACTGTTTTTT; CDR3: CSVGLGVTEKLFF
V: TRBV4-3; J: TRBJ1-5; D: -; size: -; DNA: TGCGCCAGCCCCGCTGAGGGAAGCAATCAGCCCCAGCATTTT; CDR3: CASPAEGSNQPQHF
V: TRBV6-5; J: TRBJ2-3; D: -; size: -; DNA: TGTGCCAGCAGTTACGGCCCCACAGATACGCAGTATTTT; CDR3: CASSYGPTDTQYF
V: TRBV9; J: TRBJ1-3; D: TRBD1; size: -; DNA: TGTGCCAGCAGCCCTCCTGGACAGGGAACTGGAAACACCATATATTTT; CDR3: CASSPPGQGTGNTIYF
V: TRBV19; J: TRBJ1-5; D: -; size: -; DNA: TGTGCCAGTCAGGGCCCACCGAAGGGCAATCAGCCCCAGCATTTT; CDR3: CASQGPPKGNQPQHF
V: TRBV7-9; J: TRBJ1-2; D: TRBD1; size: -; DNA: TGTGCCAGCAGCCGGACGGGACAGAGTAACTATGGCTACACCTTC; CDR3: CASSRTGQSNYGYTF
V: TRBV7-6; J: TRBJ2-7; D: -; size: -; DNA: TGTGCCAGCAGCTTAGAGGTGGACAGTTCCTACGAGCAGTACTTC; CDR3: CASSLEVDSSYEQYF
V: TRBV3-1/TRBV3-2; J: TRBJ2-3; D: TRBD1; size: -; DNA: TGTGCCAGCAGGTCCGACAGGGCAACAGATACGCAGTATTTT; CDR3: CASRSDRATDTQYF
V: TRBV19; J: TRBJ1-5; D: -; size: -; DNA: TGTGCCAGCCAACAGACGGGGAATAGCATCGATCAGCCCCAGCATTTT; CDR3: CASQQTGNSIDQPQHF
V: TRBV27; J: TRBJ2-7; D: -; size: -; DNA: TGTGCCAGCAGTGGGGGCGAAGGAGCCGGCGAGCAGTACTTC; CDR3: CASSGGEGAGEQYF
V: TRBV15; J: TRBJ1-2; D: TRBD1; size: -; DNA: TGTGCCACCAGCAGGGGGGACAGCCCTCGAGGCTATGGCTACACCTTC; CDR3: CATSRGDSPRGYGYTF
V: TRBV10-2; J: TRBJ1-1; D: -; size: few; DNA: TGCGCCAGCAGCTCTCACCCGGGGGACACTGAAGCTTTCTTT; CDR3: CASSSHPGDTEAFF
V: TRBV28; J: TRBJ2-5; D: -; size: -; DNA: TGTGCCAGCAGTTTATTAGGGGAAACCCAGTACTTC; CDR3: CASSLLGETQYF
V: TRBV7-2; J: TRBJ2-7; D: -; size: -; DNA: TGTGCCAGCAGCTCTCCAGACTCCTACGAGCAGTACTTC; CDR3: CASSSPDSYEQYF
V: TRBV2; J: TRBJ1-6; D: -; size: -; DNA: TGTGCCAGCAGCGACTCCACGGGCTCCTATAATTCACCCCTCCACTTT; CDR3: CASSDSTGSYNSPLHF
V: TRBV6-5; J: TRBJ1-2; D: TRBD1; size: -; DNA: TGTGCCAGCGGAGCGACAGGGCCATTCTATGGCTACACCTTC; CDR3: CASGATGPFYGYTF
V: TRBV29-1; J: TRBJ1-4; D: TRBD1; size: -; DNA: TGCAGCGTTACCGGACAGGGGTTGAGGGAAAAACTGTTTTTT; CDR3: CSVTGQGLREKLFF
V: TRBV2; J: TRBJ2-3; D: TRBD2; size: once; DNA: TGTGCCAGCCGGAAGCGGGGGGGCACAGATACGCAGTATTTT; CDR3: CASRKRGGTDTQYF
V: TRBV6-6; J: TRBJ1-4; D: -; size: -; DNA: TGTGCCAGCAGTTACCCGGGGGTGGGGGAAAAACTGTTTTTT; CDR3: CASSYPGVGEKLFF
V: TRBV19; J: TRBJ1-2; D: TRBD1; size: -; DNA: TGTGCCAGTAGTACCGGACAGGCCCTGGGGGACACCTTC; CDR3: CASSTGQALGDTF
V: TRBV19; J: TRBJ1-1; D: -; size: -; DNA: TGTGCCAGTAGTCCCAGGGAAGGGTATGGGAACACTGAAGCTTTCTTT; CDR3: CASSPREGYGNTEAFF
V: TRBV5-1; J: TRBJ2-7; D: TRBD1; size: -; DNA: TGCGCCAGCAGCTACGTTACAGGGGGCTACGAGCAGTACTTC; CDR3: CASSYVTGGYEQYF
V: TRBV2; J: TRBJ1-6; D: -; size: -; DNA: TGTGCCAGCAGGGGGGGTGGATCACCCCTCCACTTT; CDR3: CASRGGGSPLHF
V: TRBV19; J: TRBJ2-5; D: TRBD1; size: -; DNA: TGTGCCAGTAGTACGACAGGGTCAGAGACCCAGTACTTC; CDR3: CASSTTGSETQYF
V: TRBV28; J: TRBJ2-7; D: -; size: -; DNA: TGTGCCAGCCTAGCCGGGACAACGAACGAGCAGTACTTC; CDR3: CASLAGTTNEQYF
V: TRBV4-3; J: TRBJ2-2; D: TRBD2; size: -; DNA: TGCGCCAGCAGCGACCTAGCGGGGGCGAACACCGGGGAGCTGTTTTTT; CDR3: CASSDLAGANTGELFF
V: TRBV5-1; J: TRBJ1-2; D: TRBD1; size: -; DNA: TGCGCCAGCAGCCCGCCGGGACAGGAGAACTATGGCTACACCTTC; CDR3: CASSPPGQENYGYTF
V: TRBV3-1/TRBV3-2; J: TRBJ2-7; D: -; size: few; DNA: TGTGCCAGCAGCCCAGGGACTCCGCTATTGGAGCAGTACTTC; CDR3: CASSPGTPLLEQYF
V: TRBV3-1/TRBV3-2; J: TRBJ2-1; D: -; size: -; DNA: TGTGCCAGCAGCCCCTTTGGGGGCGGAGTAGGGAATGAGCAGTTCTTC; CDR3: CASSPFGGGVGNEQFF
V: TRBV5-6; J: TRBJ1-2; D: -; size: -; DNA: TGTGCCAGCAGCTACTCAATGAAGTCTGGCTACACCTTC; CDR3: CASSYSMKSGYTF
V: TRBV7-2; J: TRBJ1-1; D: TRBD1; size: -; DNA: TGTGCCAGCAACCCGGGACAGGGGACTGAAGCTTTCTTT; CDR3: CASNPGQGTEAFF
V: TRBV19; J: TRBJ2-1; D: -; size: -; DNA: TGTGCCAGTAGTACCGGCTCGTTTAGGGGCAATGAGCAGTTCTTC; CDR3: CASSTGSFRGNEQFF
V: TRBV12-3/TRBV12-4; J: TRBJ1-2; D: TRBD1; size: once; DNA: TGTGCCAGCAGCTTGACAGGGGGCTATGGCTACACCTTC; CDR3: CASSLTGGYGYTF
V: TRBV7-6; J: TRBJ2-1; D: -; size: -; DNA: TGTGCCAGCAGCCAGACTATGGGGAGCTCCTACAATGAGCAGTTCTTC; CDR3: CASSQTMGSSYNEQFF
V: TRBV4-3; J: TRBJ2-2; D: -; size: -; DNA: TGCGCCAGCAGCCAAGAAATTCAGGGAGGCACCGGGGAGCTGTTTTTT; CDR3: CASSQEIQGGTGELFF
V: TRBV10-3; J: TRBJ2-7; D: -; size: -; DNA: TGTGCCATCGGCCCGGACACCACCTACGAGCAGTACTTC; CDR3: CAIGPDTTYEQYF